This T cell receptor (beta chain) came from a study of Graves' ophthalmopathy and Graves' hyperthyroidism (dated by TCRdb to the late 2010s). Study-wide context: Peripheral blood was collected before any treatment was given, at the time of initial diagnosis. TCR beta repertoire signatures were used to distinguish Graves' ophthalmopathy from Graves' hyperthyroidism and to predict progression to ophthalmopathy. In total, approximately 130 blood samples were TCR-sequenced: some 43 ophthalmopathy, 80 or so hyperthyroidism and some 17 hyperthyroidism-to-ophthalmopathy patients. To explore V-J signatures that separate ophthalmopathy from hyperthyroidism, a discovery set of 100 patients was enrolled, consisting of 43 with ophthalmopathy and about 60 with stable hyperthyroidism. An independent validation cohort was composed of some 19 hyperthyroidism patients and over 15 patients who later progressed from hyperthyroidism to ophthalmopathy. In over five hyperthyroidism patients, T-cell repertoires of thyroid tissue and blood were compared. Once sampling was done, hyperthyroidism patients were given methimazole at a starting dose of 30 mg daily, while ophthalmopathy patients were given high-dose intravenous methylprednisolone. The roughly 90 discovery patients were divided at random into training and test sets in a 7:3 ratio. Overall study outcomes, separate from this receptor: Most expanded thyroid clonotypes with frequency above 0.001 were also detected in blood, suggesting blood repertoires may reflect the thyroid immune response. In validation, the model predicted ophthalmopathy progression with about 64% sensitivity and approximately 75% specificity; 12 predicted patients were CT-confirmed with GO in a median of approximately six months. No statistical method was used to predetermine the sample size, and group allocation was not hidden from the investigators. Ophthalmopathy was separated from stable hyperthyroidism by the 13-signature model with more than 85% sensitivity and about 81% specificity in cross-validation and with 80%/75% in the test set.

Ten or more counts support this clonotype. Its antigen remains unidentified. The germline gene is not matched at one end of the junction; a read error may be the cause. TCR beta CDR3 regions were amplified from RNA transcripts for repertoire sequencing. HTBI primers and the Qiagen OneStep RT-PCR kit were used in a first-round RT-PCR, which was followed by a second-round multiplex PCR, size selection and purification. The libraries underwent paired-end sequencing with 100 bp reads on an Illumina HiSeq2000. In the paper's pipeline: Reads were processed with SOAPnuke, discarding reads with adapters, uncalled bases, mean Phred below 15, or no exact constant-primer or identifier match. COPE v1.2.5 was used to merge high-quality paired reads. Each unique nucleotide sequence was treated as a clonotype, and MiTCR v1.1 was used to align the clonotypes to the IMGT TRB V, D and J references. Analysis was restricted to V-J combinations with a frequency above 0.0001, which covered about 99% of repertoires. For each V-J combination, a TCR clonal expansion and chaos score was defined as F50 clonal expansion divided by the chaos observed in the TCRdist matrix. Welch's t-statistics and random forest were used to reduce features to about 14 V-J combinations, which were fed into a naive Bayes classifier. The Morisita-Horn index was used to measure how similar the thyroid and blood repertoires were. Using fastp trimming at Q25 and MiXCR clonotype assembly, TCRdb reanalyzed the public sequencing data and kept in-frame beta chains. Rows matching on CDR3 protein sequence are summarized as one entry with the most common DNA and genes. The V and J calls and clone size come from TCRdb's table, not from the authors' own analysis. The sample includes 620,000 or so distinct CDR3 sequences, with 22% observed a single time. The top ten constitute approximately 7.7% of the sample.

Hyperthyroidism was defined as stable when no progression to ophthalmopathy occurred within 18 months of follow-up. Hyperthyroidism patients were newly diagnosed, were aged 18 to 65 years, and had a disease duration under 2 months. Patients with other autoimmune diseases, uncontrolled infections, pregnancy or lactation were excluded from the study. Clinical symptoms, serum thyroxine, TRAb, thyroid ultrasound and orbital computed tomography formed the basis of the diagnosis. Using Ficoll-Paque density gradient centrifugation, PBMCs were isolated from about 9.4 ml of fresh peripheral blood. Total RNA was extracted with Trizol reagent and quality-checked on an Agilent 2100 Bioanalyzer. The receptor was isolated from a woman between 18 and 30 years old with stable Graves' hyperthyroidism. Some clones in this sample may be carry-over from other donors' samples. Donor details come from another sample of the same person, matched by shared clones. The sequencing sample was made of peripheral blood.

The sequenced DNA is TGTGCCAGCAGTTTCCCAGGGTTAGGAAACATTAAGTACTTC. Its translation is CASSFPGLGNIKYF. This receptor chain uses TRBV12-3 or TRBV12-4 and TRBJ2-4; TRBD1 could be the D gene, as 5 bases match. CDR3 length: 14 amino acids, cysteine to phenylalanine. This entry keeps only the CDR3 DNA: 42 bases, framed from base 1.